The sequence of this T cell receptor beta chain was determined in a study of T cell responses to AZD1222 COVID-19 vaccine. Broader study findings: Close to half of all spike-specific TCRs reportedly target regions of the variants that are unmutated. Among vaccine-associated CD4 TCRs, coverage spanned spike, with dominance at 160-218 and 743-854. Donors were chiefly white British, with a greater number of females, and clonal diversity was perhaps underestimated.

A word on this clone: Its target is not known.

Some clones are missing from TCRdb's copy, which holds only in-frame ones; the method was immunoSEQ multiplex PCR. The data contain 140,000 or so clones, 70% to 90% of them singletons. The CDR3 has 14 amino acids. Germline-derived CDR1 and CDR2 are GTSNPN and SVGIG (reference sequence). The V end was cut by 0 bases, the J end by 4 bases, with 10 bases between. This chain uses TRBV30 with TRBJ1-3; D is ambiguous. The sample here was peripheral blood, taken 28 days after the second dose of the MenACWY control vaccine. The clonotype originates from an adult who received the MenACWY meningococcal vaccine as a control. CDR3 sequence reads: CAWSVRGRGNTIYF. The CDR3 DNA sequence: TGTGCCTGGAGTGTACGGGGTCGGGGAAACACCATATATTTT.